This entry features one T cell receptor (beta chain) sequence. The source of the sample is a study of blood T cell repertoires in COVID-19. CDR1 and CDR2 (germline): SGHDT, YYEEEE. The CDR3 runs to 12 residues. The V end lost 2 bases, the J end lost 4 bases, and 7 bases lay between the germline ends. Authors' analysis steps: For nucleated cells, counts were estimated from reference gene primer amplification. Libraries were prepared by immunoSEQ multiplex PCR; TCRdb keeps only in-frame clonotypes and omits some of them. V, J and clone size reflect that table, while D and trimming were determined from the DNA. Altogether around 110,000 clones are present, 80% to 90% being singletons, with the ten largest covering approximately 1.5%.

Material for sequencing was peripheral blood. The genes are TRBV5-6 and TRBJ2-7; D gene ambiguous. The source is a man aged 40-49 years with acute or convalescent COVID-19. The CDR3 is CASSFYMYEQYF. For the CDR3, the DNA is TGTGCCAGCAGCTTTTACATGTACGAGCAGTACTTC. Complete variable domain (other parts from reference TRBV5-6 and TRBJ2-7): DAGVTQSPTHLIKTRGQQVTLRCSPKSGHDTVSWYQQALGQGPQFIFQYYEEEERQRGNFPDRFSGHQFPNYSSELNVNALLLGDSALYLCASSFYMYEQYFGPGTRLTVT.